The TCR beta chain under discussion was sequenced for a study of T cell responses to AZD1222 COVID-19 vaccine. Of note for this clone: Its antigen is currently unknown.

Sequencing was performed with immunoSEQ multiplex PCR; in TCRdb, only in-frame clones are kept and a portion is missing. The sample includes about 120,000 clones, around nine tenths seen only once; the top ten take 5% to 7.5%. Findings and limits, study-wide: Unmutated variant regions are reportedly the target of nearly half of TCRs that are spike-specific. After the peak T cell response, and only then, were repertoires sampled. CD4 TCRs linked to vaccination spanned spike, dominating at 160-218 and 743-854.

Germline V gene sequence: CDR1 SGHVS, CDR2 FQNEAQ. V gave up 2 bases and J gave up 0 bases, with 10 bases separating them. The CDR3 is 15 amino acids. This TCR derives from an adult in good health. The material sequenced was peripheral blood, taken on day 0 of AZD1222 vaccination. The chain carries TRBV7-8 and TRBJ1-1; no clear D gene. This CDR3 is CASSLPSRMNTEAFF. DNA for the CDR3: TGTGCCAGCAGCTTACCCAGTAGGATGAACACTGAAGCTTTCTTT.